The next 10 T cell receptor beta chains were all read from a single sample in a study of T cell repertoires in cytomegalovirus infection. TCRdb ran MiXCR on the reads and lists one entry per CDR3 protein. The sample includes about 920,000 distinct CDR3 sequences, approximately 31% of them seen just once. These receptors lack a known antigen. The sequencing here drew on cultured CD8+ T cells from PBMCs, taken from culture after CMV antigen stimulation. Receptors originate from a human donor in good health (CMV status not recorded). Some clones in this sample may be carry-over from other donors' samples.

This chain connects TRBV5-6 to TRBJ1-5; no clear D. V lost 2 bases and J 8 bases, leaving 17 bases between the germline ends. This CDR3 is 15 amino acids long. Germline CDR1 and CDR2: SGHDT and YYEEEE. This CDR3 is CASSFSDSPWEPQHF. The DNA for the CDR3 is TGTGCCAGCAGCTTTTCAGATAGCCCTTGGGAGCCCCAGCATTTT.

Ten or more counts support this clonotype. This chain joins TRBV12-3 or TRBV12-4 and TRBJ1-2, with a weak D call TRBD1 (5 bases). V was trimmed by 3 bases and J by 4 bases, leaving 9 bases between them. The CDR3 spans 13 residues. CDR3: CASSLTDSYGYTF. In nucleotides, the CDR3 is TGTGCCAGCAGTTTGACCGACAGCTATGGCTACACCTTC.

The chain has TRBV6-6 and TRBJ1-6; weak D call: TRBD1 (6 bases). Trimming took off 2 bases at V and 2 bases at J, with 13 bases between the two ends. Per germline, CDR1 MNHNY and CDR2 SVGAGI (reference sequence). CDR3 length: 17 residues. CDR3 in DNA: TGTGCCAGCAGTTACCTCGGGGGCGCCCCCTATAATTCACCCCTCCACTTT. Its protein product is CASSYLGGAPYNSPLHF.

The chain combines TRBV6-2 or TRBV6-3 with TRBJ2-1, with a possible D match to TRBD2 (6 bases). Germline V CDR1 and CDR2: MNHEY, SVGEGT. V was clipped by 6 bases and J by 4 bases, with 10 bases between them. The CDR3 has 13 amino acids. The CDR3: CASRHGRYNEQFF. The CDR3 bases are TGTGCCAGCAGACACGGGAGATACAATGAGCAGTTCTTC.

V gene TRBV7-9 combines with J gene TRBJ2-5; perhaps D is TRBD1 or TRBD2 (5 bases each). Per germline, CDR1 SEHNR and CDR2 FQNEAQ (reference sequence). The CDR3 spans 15 residues. Trimming left V 4 bases short and J 3 bases short, with 15 bases between. The CDR3 loop is CASSSPGPKKETQYF. As DNA, the CDR3 is TGTGCCAGCAGCTCGCCGGGACCGAAAAAAGAGACCCAGTACTTC.

This chain uses TRBV7-6 with TRBJ2-7, with 7 bases fitting TRBD2. V lost 5 bases to trimming and J lost 6 bases; unmatched junction nucleotides: 13. The length of the CDR3 is 15 residues. The germline V gene encodes CDR1 SGHVS and CDR2 FNYEAQ. CDR3 nucleotides: TGTGCCAGCAGCAATACTAGCGATTCATCCCGCGAGCAGTACTTC. Its translation: CASSNTSDSSREQYF.

To note about this clonotype: A read error may account for a junction end that differs from germline. The gene calls are TRBV6-2 or TRBV6-3 and TRBJ2-1; perhaps TRBD1 as D (6 bases). Germline V gives CDR1 MNHEY, CDR2 SVGEGT. This CDR3 comprises 13 residues. The CDR3 bases are TGTGCCAACAGTACAAACCGGGACATTGAGCAGTTCTTC. As protein: CANSTNRDIEQFF.

The gene calls are TRBV4-1 and TRBJ1-5; no firm D call. Germline V gives CDR1 MGHRA, CDR2 YSYEKL. V was clipped by 0 bases and J by 1 base, with 7 bases between them. The CDR3 is made up of 15 amino acids. The CDR3 protein is CASSQDQLSNQPQHF. The CDR3 DNA reads as TGCGCCAGCAGCCAAGATCAACTGAGCAATCAGCCCCAGCATTTT.

The V and J genes are TRBV10-2 and TRBJ1-1; 8 bases agree with TRBD1. Germline CDR1 WSHSY, CDR2 SAAADI. The length of the CDR3 is 13 residues. J gave up 7 bases and V 6 bases, and 7 bases lay outside the gene matches. The CDR3 loop is CASSETGAGEAFF. In DNA, the CDR3 is TGCGCCAGCAGCGAGACAGGGGCGGGTGAAGCTTTCTTT.

This clonotype appeared many times. This chain connects TRBV7-8 to TRBJ2-7; TRBD1 matches 9 bases. Germline V gives CDR1 SGHVS, CDR2 FQNEAQ. This CDR3 spans 16 amino acids. V was clipped by 1 base and J by 1 base; unmatched bases: 5. The chain's CDR3 is CASSLDRTGVSYEQYV. Written as DNA, the CDR3 is TGTGCCAGCAGCTTAGACAGGACAGGGGTTTCCTACGAGCAGTACGTC.